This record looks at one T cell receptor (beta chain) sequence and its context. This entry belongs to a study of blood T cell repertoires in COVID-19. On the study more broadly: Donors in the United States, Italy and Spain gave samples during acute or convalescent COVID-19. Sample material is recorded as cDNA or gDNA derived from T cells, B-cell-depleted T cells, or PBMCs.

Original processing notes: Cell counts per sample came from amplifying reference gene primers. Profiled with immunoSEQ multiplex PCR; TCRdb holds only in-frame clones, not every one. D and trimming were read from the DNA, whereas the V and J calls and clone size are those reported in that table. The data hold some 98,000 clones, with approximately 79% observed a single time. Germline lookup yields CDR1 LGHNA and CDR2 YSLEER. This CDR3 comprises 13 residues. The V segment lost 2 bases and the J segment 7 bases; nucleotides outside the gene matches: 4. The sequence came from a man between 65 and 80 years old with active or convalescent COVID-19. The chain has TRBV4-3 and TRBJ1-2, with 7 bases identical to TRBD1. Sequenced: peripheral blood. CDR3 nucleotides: TGCGCCAGCAGCCAATTCCAGGGGGGTGGCTACACCTTC. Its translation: CASSQFQGGGYTF.